This TCR beta chain was documented in a study of sequential checkpoint blockade in melanoma. Looking at the study overall: Randomization was 1:1 between first-line nivolumab→ipilimumab and ipilimumab→nivolumab.

Described treatment: randomized to nivolumab then ipilimumab (arm A) or the reverse (arm B). Patients had received no earlier DNA-damaging chemotherapy. From thawed PBMCs, live CD3+CD8+ cells negative for CD19 and CD56 were sorted. Some clones are missing from TCRdb's copy, which holds only in-frame ones; the method was immunoSEQ multiplex PCR. The sample lists over 6,000 clones, around 78% occurring once. Sequencing used CD8+ T cells sorted from blood (inferred from file names), obtained from a patient given nivolumab and ipilimumab in sequence. The receptor comes from a human donor with melanoma.

The CDR3 loop is CARPEGRINSNQPQHF. As DNA, the CDR3 is TGTGCCAGGCCCGAGGGGAGGATTAATAGCAATCAGCCCCAGCATTTT. The gene calls are TRBV18 and TRBJ1-5; TRBD1 might be the D (5 bases). Germline CDR1 reads KGHSH; CDR2 reads LQKENI. Deletions cut 9 bases from V and 0 bases from J, with 18 bases between. The CDR3 consists of 16 residues. Supplemented by reference TRBV18 and TRBJ1-5, the full variable domain reads NAGVMQNPRHLVRRRGQEARLRCSPMKGHSHVYWYRQLPEEGLKFMVYLQKENIIDESGMPKERFSAEFPKEGPSILRIQQVVRGDSAAYFCARPEGRINSNQPQHFGDGTRLSIL.